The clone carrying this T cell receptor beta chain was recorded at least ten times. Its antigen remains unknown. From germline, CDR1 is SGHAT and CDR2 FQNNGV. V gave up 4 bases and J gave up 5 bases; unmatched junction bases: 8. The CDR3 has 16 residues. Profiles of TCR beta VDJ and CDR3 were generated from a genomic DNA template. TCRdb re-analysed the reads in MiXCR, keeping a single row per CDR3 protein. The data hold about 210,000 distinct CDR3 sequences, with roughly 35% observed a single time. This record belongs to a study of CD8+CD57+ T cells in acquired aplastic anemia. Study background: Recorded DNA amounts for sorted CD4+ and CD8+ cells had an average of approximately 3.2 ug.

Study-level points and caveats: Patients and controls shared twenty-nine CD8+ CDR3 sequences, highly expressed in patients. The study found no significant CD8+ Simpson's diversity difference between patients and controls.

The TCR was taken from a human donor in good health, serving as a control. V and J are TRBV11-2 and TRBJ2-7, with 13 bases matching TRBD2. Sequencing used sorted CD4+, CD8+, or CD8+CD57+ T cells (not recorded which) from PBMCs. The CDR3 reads CASSSQGLAGPDEQYF. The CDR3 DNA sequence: TGTGCCAGCAGCTCACAGGGACTAGCGGGACCAGACGAGCAGTACTTC.